The text below deals with one TCR beta chain. The data are from a study of blood T cell repertoires in COVID-19. In Cohort 3, a recovered donor had either two negative PCRs, clearance, or symptom resolution. Germline V gene sequence: CDR1 SNHLY, CDR2 FYNNEI. The CDR3 loop spans 13 amino acids. V was pared by 7 bases and J by 7 bases, with 14 bases between. Assay used: immunoSEQ multiplex PCR; TCRdb lists only in-frame clones, some missing. The table includes around 380,000 clones, approximately 87% detected once. The V gene is TRBV2, the J gene TRBJ2-1; D possibly corresponds to TRBD1 (5 bases). The TCR comes from a man between 25 and 39 years old who had recovered from COVID-19. The sequenced sample was PBMCs or T cells enriched from blood (not recorded which). The CDR3 bases are TGTGCCAGCAATGTGGGGCCCGGGAATGAGCAGTTCTTC. Its translation is CASNVGPGNEQFF. Full variable domain (rest looked up from reference TRBV2 and TRBJ2-1): EPEVTQTPSHQVTQMGQEVILRCVPISNHLYFYWYRQILGQKVEFLVSFYNNEISEKSEIFDDQFSVERPDGSNFTLKIRSTKLEDSAMYFCASNVGPGNEQFFGPGTRLTVL.